This TCR beta chain was recovered during a study of blood T cell repertoires in COVID-19. Looking at the study overall: Whether acute or convalescent, the COVID-19 samples came from the United States, Italy and Spain. From T cells, B-cell-depleted T cells, or PBMCs came the material, which was cDNA or gDNA.

This clone was seen a single time. This CDR3 is 17 amino acids long. Trimming stripped 0 bases from V and 4 bases from J, with 19 bases between. The V gene's germline CDR1 is SGHKS and CDR2 YYEKEE (reference sequence). Assay: immunoSEQ multiplex PCR; the TCRdb copy retains only in-frame clones and omits some. Among 6,500 to 8,500 clones listed, roughly 80% were seen once. The genes are TRBV5-5 and TRBJ1-2, with D possibly being TRBD1 (5 bases). Sequencing was done on a sample of peripheral blood. This sequence originates from a human donor in a cohort sampled during active COVID-19. Written as DNA, the CDR3 is TGTGCCAGCAGCTTGGTGTATTGGGGGACTAAGGGCTATGGCTACACCTTC. Translation: CASSLVYWGTKGYGYTF.